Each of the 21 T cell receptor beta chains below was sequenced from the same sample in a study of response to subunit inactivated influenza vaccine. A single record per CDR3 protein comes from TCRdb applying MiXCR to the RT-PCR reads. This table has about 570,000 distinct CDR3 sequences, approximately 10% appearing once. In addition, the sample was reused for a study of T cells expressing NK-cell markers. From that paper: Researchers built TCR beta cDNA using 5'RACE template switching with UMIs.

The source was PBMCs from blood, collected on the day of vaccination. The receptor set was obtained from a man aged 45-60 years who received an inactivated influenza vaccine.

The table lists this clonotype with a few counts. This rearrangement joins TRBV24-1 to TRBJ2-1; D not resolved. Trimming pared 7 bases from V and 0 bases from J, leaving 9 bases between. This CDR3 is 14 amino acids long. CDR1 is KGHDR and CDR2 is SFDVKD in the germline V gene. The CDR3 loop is CATRSEGSYNEQFF. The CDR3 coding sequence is TGTGCCACCAGATCCGAAGGCTCCTACAATGAGCAGTTCTTC.

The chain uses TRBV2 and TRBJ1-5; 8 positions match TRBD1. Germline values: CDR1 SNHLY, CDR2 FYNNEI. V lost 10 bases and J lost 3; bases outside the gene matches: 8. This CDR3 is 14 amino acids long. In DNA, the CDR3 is TGTGCCACCGCGGGGACAGGTATCAATCAGCCCCAGCATTTT. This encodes CATAGTGINQPQHF.

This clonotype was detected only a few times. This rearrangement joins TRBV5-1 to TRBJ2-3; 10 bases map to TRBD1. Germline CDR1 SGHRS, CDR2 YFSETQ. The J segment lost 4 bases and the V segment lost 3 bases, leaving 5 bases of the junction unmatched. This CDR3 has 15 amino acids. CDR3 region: CASSSLGTGADTQYF. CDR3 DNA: TGCGCCAGCAGCTCCCTTGGGACAGGGGCAGATACGCAGTATTTT.

CDR3 in amino acids: CASSSPGYGPEAFF. CDR3 coding DNA: TGTGCCAGCAGTTCCCCAGGGTACGGTCCTGAAGCTTTCTTT. The chain is built from TRBV12-3 or TRBV12-4 and TRBJ1-1, with a possible D match to TRBD1 (5 bases). The CDR3 runs 14 residues. V shed 4 bases and J shed 6 bases, with 15 bases lying between them.

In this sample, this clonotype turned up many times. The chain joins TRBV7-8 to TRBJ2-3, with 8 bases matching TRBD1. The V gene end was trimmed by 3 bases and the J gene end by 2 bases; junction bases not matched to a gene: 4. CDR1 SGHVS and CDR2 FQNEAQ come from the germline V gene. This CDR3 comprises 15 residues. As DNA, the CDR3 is TGTGCCAGCAGCTTGGGACAGGTACTCACAGATACGCAGTATTTT. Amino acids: CASSLGQVLTDTQYF.

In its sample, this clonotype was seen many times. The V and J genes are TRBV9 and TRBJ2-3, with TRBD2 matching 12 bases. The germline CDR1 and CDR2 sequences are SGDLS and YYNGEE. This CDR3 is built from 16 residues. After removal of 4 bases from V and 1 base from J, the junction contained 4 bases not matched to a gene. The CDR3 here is CASSQLAGGRTDTQYF. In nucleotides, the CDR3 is TGTGCCAGCAGCCAGCTAGCGGGAGGGCGCACAGATACGCAGTATTTT.

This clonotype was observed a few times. The CDR3 DNA is TGTGCCAGCAGCTTATGGGCGGGGACTAGCACAGATACGCAGTATTTT. It specifies CASSLWAGTSTDTQYF. The V gene is TRBV11-2, the J gene TRBJ2-3; TRBD2 might be the D (6 bases). V lost 2 bases and J lost 0, with 12 bases in between. The CDR3 has 16 amino acids. The germline gives CDR1 SGHAT, CDR2 FQNNGV.

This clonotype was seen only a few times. As DNA, the CDR3 is TGTGCCAGCATCCCACCGACAGGGGTCTATGGCTACACCTTC. Encoded protein: CASIPPTGVYGYTF. V gene TRBV7-2 combines with J gene TRBJ1-2, with 8 nucleotides matching TRBD1. The germline V gene has CDR1 SGHTA and CDR2 FQGNSA. J gave up 4 bases and V 7 bases, and 8 bases lay outside the gene matches. This CDR3 has 14 amino acids.

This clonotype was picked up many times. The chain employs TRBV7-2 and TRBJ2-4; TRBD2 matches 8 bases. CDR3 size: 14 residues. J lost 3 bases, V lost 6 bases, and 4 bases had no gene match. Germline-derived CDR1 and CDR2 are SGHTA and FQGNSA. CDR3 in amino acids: CASRLAGGKNIQYF. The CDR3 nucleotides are TGTGCCAGCAGGCTCGCGGGGGGCAAAAACATTCAGTACTTC.

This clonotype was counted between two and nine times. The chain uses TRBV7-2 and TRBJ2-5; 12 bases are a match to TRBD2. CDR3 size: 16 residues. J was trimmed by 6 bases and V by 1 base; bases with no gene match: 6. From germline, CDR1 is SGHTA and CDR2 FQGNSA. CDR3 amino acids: CASSLDWLAGGKTQYF. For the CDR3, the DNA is TGTGCCAGCAGCTTAGATTGGCTAGCGGGGGGGAAGACCCAGTACTTC.

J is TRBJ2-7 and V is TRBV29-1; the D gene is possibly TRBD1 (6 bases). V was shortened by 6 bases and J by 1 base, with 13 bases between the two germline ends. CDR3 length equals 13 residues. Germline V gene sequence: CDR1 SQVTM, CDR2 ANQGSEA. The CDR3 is CSVIGQRSYEQYF. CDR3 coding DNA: TGCAGCGTAATAGGACAGCGATCCTACGAGCAGTACTTC.

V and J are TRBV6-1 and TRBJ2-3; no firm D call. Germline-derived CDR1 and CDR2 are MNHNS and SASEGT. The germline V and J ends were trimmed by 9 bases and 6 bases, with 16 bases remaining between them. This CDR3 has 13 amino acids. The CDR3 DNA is TGTGCCAGTAGCCGATTCGAGGAGGATACGCAGTATTTT. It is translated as CASSRFEEDTQYF.

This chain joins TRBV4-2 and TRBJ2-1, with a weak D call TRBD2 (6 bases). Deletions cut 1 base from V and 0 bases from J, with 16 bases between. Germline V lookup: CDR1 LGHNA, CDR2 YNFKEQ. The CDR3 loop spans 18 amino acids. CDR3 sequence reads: CASSQVARSGSSYNEQFF. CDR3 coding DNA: TGTGCCAGCAGCCAAGTCGCCCGTAGCGGAAGCTCCTACAATGAGCAGTTCTTC.

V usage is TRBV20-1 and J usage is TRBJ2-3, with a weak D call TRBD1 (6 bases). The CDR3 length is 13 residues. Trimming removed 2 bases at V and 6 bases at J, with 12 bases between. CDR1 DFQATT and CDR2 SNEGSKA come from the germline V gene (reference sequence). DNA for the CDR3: TGCAGTGCTAGACCAGCTAGGGGGGATACGCAGTATTTT. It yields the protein CSARPARGDTQYF.

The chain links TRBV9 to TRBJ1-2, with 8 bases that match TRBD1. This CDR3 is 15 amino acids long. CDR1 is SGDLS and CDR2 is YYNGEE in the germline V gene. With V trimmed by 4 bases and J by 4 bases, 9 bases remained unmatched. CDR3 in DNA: TGTGCCAGCAGCATGGACAGGGTGGGCGGCTATGGCTACACCTTC. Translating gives CASSMDRVGGYGYTF.

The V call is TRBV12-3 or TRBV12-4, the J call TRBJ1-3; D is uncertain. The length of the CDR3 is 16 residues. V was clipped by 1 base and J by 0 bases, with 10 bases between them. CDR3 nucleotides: TGTGCCAGCAGTTTAGGTAGCCTCCACTCTGGAAACACCATATATTTT. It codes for CASSLGSLHSGNTIYF.

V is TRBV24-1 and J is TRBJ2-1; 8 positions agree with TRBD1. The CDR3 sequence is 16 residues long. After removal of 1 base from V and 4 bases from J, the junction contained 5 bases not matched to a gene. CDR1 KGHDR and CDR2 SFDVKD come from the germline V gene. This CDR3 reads CATSDFGTGTYNEQFF. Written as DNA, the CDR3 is TGTGCCACCAGTGATTTTGGGACAGGAACTTACAATGAGCAGTTCTTC.

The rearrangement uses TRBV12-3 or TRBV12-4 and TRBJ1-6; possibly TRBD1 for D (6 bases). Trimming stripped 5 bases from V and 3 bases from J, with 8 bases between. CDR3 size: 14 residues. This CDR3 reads CASSAGDYNSPLHF. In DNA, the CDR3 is TGTGCCAGCAGTGCAGGGGACTATAATTCACCCCTCCACTTT.

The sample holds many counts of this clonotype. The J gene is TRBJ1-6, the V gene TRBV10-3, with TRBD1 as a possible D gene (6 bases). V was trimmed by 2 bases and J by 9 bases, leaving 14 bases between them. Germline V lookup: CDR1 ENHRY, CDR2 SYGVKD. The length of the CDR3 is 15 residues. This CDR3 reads CAISENQGMSSPLHF. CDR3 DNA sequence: TGTGCCATCAGTGAGAACCAGGGGATGAGTTCACCCCTCCACTTT.

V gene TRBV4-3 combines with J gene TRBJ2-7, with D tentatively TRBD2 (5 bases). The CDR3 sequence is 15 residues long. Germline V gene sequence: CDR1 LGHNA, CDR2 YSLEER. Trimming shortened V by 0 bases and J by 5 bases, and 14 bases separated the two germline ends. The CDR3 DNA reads TGCGCCAGCAGCCAAGAAGCGAGGGTAGTTAACGAGCAGTACTTC. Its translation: CASSQEARVVNEQYF.

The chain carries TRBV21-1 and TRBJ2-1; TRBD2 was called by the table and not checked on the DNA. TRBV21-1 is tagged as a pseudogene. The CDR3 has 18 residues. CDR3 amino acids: CASSPFLPLAGEYNEQFF. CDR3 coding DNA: TGTGCCAGCAGTCCCTTTTTGCCACTAGCGGGGGAGTACAATGAGCAGTTCTTC.